The next 17 T cell receptor beta chains were all read from a single sample in a study of blood T cell repertoires in COVID-19. Method: immunoSEQ multiplex PCR; TCRdb's copy keeps in-frame clones and lacks some. The repertoire holds 90,000 to 110,000 clones, with roughly 80% as singletons. The sample taken for sequencing was peripheral blood. These receptors were collected from a woman of 80 years or more with acute or convalescent COVID-19.

This chain links TRBV11-2 with TRBJ2-1; 8 positions agree with TRBD2. Trimming took 7 bases from V and 8 from J; bases not matched to a gene: 13. Germline loops: CDR1 SGHAT, CDR2 FQNNGV. The CDR3 runs to 15 residues. CDR3 in amino acids: CASNFREGRVDEQFF. The CDR3 bases are TGTGCCAGCAACTTCCGGGAGGGCCGGGTGGATGAGCAGTTCTTC. The variable domain in full, with the rest retrieved from reference TRBV11-2 and TRBJ2-1, is EAGVAQSPRYKIIEKRQSVAFWCNPISGHATLYWYQQILGQGPKLLIQFQNNGVVDDSQLPKDRFSAERLKGVDSTLKIQPAKLEDSAVYLCASNFREGRVDEQFFGPGTRLTVL.

The chain combines TRBV27 with TRBJ1-2, with D tentatively TRBD1 (6 bases). The CDR3 totals 14 residues. From germline, CDR1 is MNHEY and CDR2 SMNVEV (reference sequence). The germline V and J ends were trimmed by 4 bases and 4 bases, with 13 bases remaining between them. The CDR3 is CASSYRGGGYGYTF. The CDR3, as DNA: TGTGCCAGCAGTTATAGGGGGGGCGGCTATGGCTACACCTTC.

This clone was observed once. This chain connects TRBV5-6 to TRBJ2-1, with 9 bases that match TRBD1. CDR3 length: 15 residues. Per germline, CDR1 SGHDT and CDR2 YYEEEE. V gave up 4 bases and J gave up 5 bases; unmatched junction bases: 7. CDR3 loop: CASSPGTGSHNEQFF. Written as DNA, the CDR3 is TGTGCCAGCAGCCCTGGGACAGGGTCGCACAATGAGCAGTTCTTC.

The rearrangement joins TRBV5-1 to TRBJ2-2; 9 bases agree with TRBD1. Germline CDR1 and CDR2: SGHRS and YFSETQ. CDR3 size: 16 residues. V was clipped by 4 bases and J by 4 bases; unmatched bases: 8. The CDR3 here is CASSPRRQGGTGELFF. CDR3 coding DNA: TGCGCCAGCAGCCCACGACGACAGGGGGGCACCGGGGAGCTGTTTTTT.

The table lists this clone with a count of one. CDR3 in DNA: TGCGCCAGCAGCCAAGATCAGCTAGCGGGGTCCTACAATGAGCAGTTCTTC. It codes for CASSQDQLAGSYNEQFF. The chain couples TRBV4-3 to TRBJ2-1; 9 positions agree with TRBD2. The CDR3 sequence is 17 residues long. J was trimmed by 1 base and V by 0 bases; bases with no gene match: 4. CDR1 is LGHNA and CDR2 is YSLEER in the germline V gene.

This chain joins TRBV29-1 and TRBJ2-2; TRBD2 matches 8 bases. Germline-derived CDR1 and CDR2 are SQVTM and ANQGSEA. This CDR3 is built from 15 residues. With V trimmed by 7 bases and J by 0 bases, 7 bases remained unmatched. The CDR3 reads CSGRVAGPNTGELFF. CDR3 DNA: TGCAGCGGAAGGGTAGCGGGGCCGAACACCGGGGAGCTGTTTTTT.

The rearrangement joins TRBV19 to TRBJ2-1; D is ambiguous. Germline values: CDR1 LNHDA, CDR2 SQIVND (reference sequence). The V and J ends lost 1 base and 9 bases respectively, with 10 bases between them. CDR3 length: 13 residues. The CDR3 sequence is CASSIVLEAEQFF. The CDR3 coding sequence is TGTGCCAGTAGTATAGTCCTAGAGGCTGAGCAGTTCTTC.

The gene calls are TRBV3-1 (or the pseudogene TRBV3-2) and TRBJ2-1, with D possibly matching TRBD2 (5 bases). Trimming pared 4 bases from V and 9 bases from J, leaving 19 bases between. CDR1 is LGHDT and CDR2 is YNNKEL in the germline V gene (reference sequence). The CDR3 totals 15 residues. In DNA, the CDR3 is TGTGCCAGCAGCCTACGACGAGCGGAGCTGGGTGAGCAGTTCTTC. Its translation: CASSLRRAELGEQFF.

CDR3 nucleotide sequence: TGTGCCAGTAGTATACTGGGACTAGCGGGATTTTCTTTTAATGAGCAGTTCTTC. It translates to CASSILGLAGFSFNEQFF. The genes are TRBV19 and TRBJ2-1; TRBD2 matches at 13 bases. The CDR3 totals 18 residues. The J segment lost 7 bases and the V segment lost 2 bases, leaving 11 bases of the junction unmatched. The germline CDR1 and CDR2 sequences are LNHDA and SQIVND (reference sequence). Complete variable domain (other parts from reference TRBV19 and TRBJ2-1): DGGITQSPKYLFRKEGQNVTLSCEQNLNHDAMYWYRQDPGQGLRLIYYSQIVNDFQKGDIAEGYSVSREKKESFPLTVTSAQKNPTAFYLCASSILGLAGFSFNEQFFGPGTRLTVL.

The chain combines TRBV7-9 with TRBJ1-1; maybe TRBD1 (6 bases). Between the trimmed V and J ends, which lost 8 bases and 3 bases, there was a span of 19 bases. The CDR3 length is 15 residues. Germline values: CDR1 SEHNR, CDR2 FQNEAQ (reference sequence). The CDR3 protein is CASVPSGGAYTEAFF. The CDR3 DNA sequence: TGTGCCAGCGTCCCGTCGGGGGGGGCGTACACTGAAGCTTTCTTT.

The rearrangement uses TRBV5-4 and TRBJ1-6; 7 positions agree with TRBD1. CDR1 and CDR2 from the germline V gene are SGHNT and YYREEE (reference sequence). The CDR3 extends over 15 amino acids. The trim removed 4 bases at V and 6 bases at J, leaving 7 bases unmatched. CDR3 DNA sequence: TGTGCCAGCAGCCTCGGGACAGACTTTAATTCACCCCTCCACTTT. Protein: CASSLGTDFNSPLHF.

This clone has a single count. V usage is TRBV7-9 and J usage is TRBJ1-1, with D maybe TRBD1 (6 bases). The CDR3 length is 16 residues. V shed 4 bases and J shed 6 bases, with 21 bases lying between them. CDR1 and CDR2 (germline): SEHNR, FQNEAQ (reference sequence). The CDR3 reads CASSSLAGVGGAEAFF. The CDR3 DNA sequence: TGTGCCAGCAGCTCCTTGGCAGGCGTTGGGGGCGCTGAAGCTTTCTTT.

This chain joins TRBV24-1 and TRBJ2-7, with 9 bases fitting TRBD1. The CDR3 totals 16 residues. The junction had 4 bases not matched to a gene; V was cut back by 2 bases and J by 0 bases. The V gene's germline CDR1 is KGHDR and CDR2 SFDVKD. CDR3 region: CATSDSGTGNSYEQYF. The CDR3 region has the DNA TGTGCCACCAGTGATTCCGGGACAGGGAACTCCTACGAGCAGTACTTC.

This clone was observed a few times. The CDR3 here is CASVGTDTQYF. DNA for the CDR3: TGTGCCTCCGTCGGGACAGATACGCAGTATTTT. The rearrangement links TRBV6-5 to TRBJ2-3; D is unclear. From germline, CDR1 is MNHEY and CDR2 SVGAGI. This CDR3 comprises 11 residues. Trimming removed 11 bases from V and 3 bases from J, with 9 bases in between.

The chain employs TRBV12-3 or TRBV12-4 and TRBJ1-5; D may be TRBD1 (5 bases). CDR3 size: 13 residues. Trimming stripped 5 bases from V and 7 bases from J, with 12 bases between. The DNA of the CDR3 is TGTGCCAGCAGTCGTGGGGCTGAGCAGCCCCAGCATTTT. It is translated as CASSRGAEQPQHF.

The CDR3 nucleotides read TGCAGCGTTGGCGGGGTGAGGGGGGCCAACGTCCTGACTTTC. It codes for CSVGGVRGANVLTF. The chain couples TRBV29-1 to TRBJ2-6, with D maybe TRBD2 (6 bases). Per germline, CDR1 SQVTM and CDR2 ANQGSEA. The V and J ends lost 4 bases and 4 bases respectively, with 11 bases between them. CDR3 length: 14 amino acids.

J is TRBJ1-2 and V is TRBV5-6, with D perhaps TRBD1 (6 bases). Germline loops: CDR1 SGHDT, CDR2 YYEEEE. V dropped 4 bases and J dropped 3 bases, with 16 bases sitting between them. CDR3 length: 15 residues. CDR3: CASSRFTGWDYGYTF. The DNA for the CDR3 is TGTGCCAGCAGCCGCTTTACAGGGTGGGACTATGGCTACACCTTC.